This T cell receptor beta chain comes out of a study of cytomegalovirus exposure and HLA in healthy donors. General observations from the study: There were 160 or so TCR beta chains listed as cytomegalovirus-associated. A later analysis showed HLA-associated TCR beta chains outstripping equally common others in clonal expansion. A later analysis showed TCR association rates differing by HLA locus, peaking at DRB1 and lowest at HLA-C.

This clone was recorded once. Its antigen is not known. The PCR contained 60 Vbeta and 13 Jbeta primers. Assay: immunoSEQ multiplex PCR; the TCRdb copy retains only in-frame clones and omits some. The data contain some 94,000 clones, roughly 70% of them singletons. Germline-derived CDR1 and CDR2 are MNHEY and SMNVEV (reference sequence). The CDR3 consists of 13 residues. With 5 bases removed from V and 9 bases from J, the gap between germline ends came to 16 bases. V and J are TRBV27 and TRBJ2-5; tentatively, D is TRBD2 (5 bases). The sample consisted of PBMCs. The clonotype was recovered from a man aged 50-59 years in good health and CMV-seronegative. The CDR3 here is CASSTRPAGAQYF. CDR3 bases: TGTGCCAGCAGTACCCGTCCCGCCGGGGCCCAGTACTTC.